The rows below give T cell receptor beta chains drawn from one sample of a study of blood T cells in healthy people across ages. MiXCR, applied by TCRdb to the 5' RACE reads, yields one record per CDR3 protein. The sample records about 680,000 distinct CDR3 sequences, more than 40% being singletons. Sequencing input: blood. The source of these receptors is a woman aged 60-75 years in good health. Both conserved end residues are part of each CDR3. A D gene is named only where the DNA matches it firmly. Part of the rows lack a size; the others show once, few, many or a class for expanded clones.

cdr3_nt: TGTGCCAGCAGTTACTCTCTGGAGGGGGAGACCCAGTACTTC
cdr3_aa: CASSYSLEGETQYF
d_call: .
v_call: TRBV6-5
clone_size: .
j_call: TRBJ2-5

cdr3_nt: TGTGCCAGCAGTTTTCCGTTCGGCGGAAACTATGGCTACACCTTC
cdr3_aa: CASSFPFGGNYGYTF
d_call: .
v_call: TRBV28
clone_size: .
j_call: TRBJ1-2

cdr3_nt: TGCAGTGTTCGACAGGGGAACACTGAAGCTTTCTTT
cdr3_aa: CSVRQGNTEAFF
d_call: TRBD1
v_call: TRBV20-1
clone_size: few
j_call: TRBJ1-1

cdr3_nt: TGCAGTGGGATCGGGGGGACGGGGACCCAGTACTTC
cdr3_aa: CSGIGGTGTQYF
d_call: TRBD2
v_call: TRBV20-1
clone_size: few
j_call: TRBJ2-5

cdr3_nt: TGTGCCAGCAGTTACTCGATTGGGACAGGTCAAGAGACCCAGTACTTC
cdr3_aa: CASSYSIGTGQETQYF
d_call: TRBD1
v_call: TRBV6-5
clone_size: .
j_call: TRBJ2-5

cdr3_nt: TGCAGTGCTCATCGGACCTACGAGCAGTACTTC
cdr3_aa: CSAHRTYEQYF
d_call: .
v_call: TRBV20-1
clone_size: .
j_call: TRBJ2-7

cdr3_nt: TGTGCCAGCAGTGCGCGATCCCCCGGGACGCTAGCCTGCGAGCAGTACTTC
cdr3_aa: CASSARSPGTLACEQYF
d_call: .
v_call: TRBV25-1
clone_size: .
j_call: TRBJ2-7

cdr3_nt: TGCAGTGCCCCGACAGGGGTCAGCACAGATACGCAGTATTTT
cdr3_aa: CSAPTGVSTDTQYF
d_call: TRBD1
v_call: TRBV20-1
clone_size: few
j_call: TRBJ2-3

cdr3_nt: TGTGCCAACAGCCGCCAAGCGGGATTGCAAGAGACCCAGTACTTC
cdr3_aa: CANSRQAGLQETQYF
d_call: TRBD2
v_call: TRBV7-9
clone_size: .
j_call: TRBJ2-5

cdr3_nt: TGCAGCGTTGAAGCTGGCTACACCTTC
cdr3_aa: CSVEAGYTF
d_call: .
v_call: TRBV29-1
clone_size: few
j_call: TRBJ1-2

cdr3_nt: TGCGCCAGCAACTTGGGCAGGACGAACACCGGGGAGCTGTTTTTT
cdr3_aa: CASNLGRTNTGELFF
d_call: .
v_call: TRBV5-1
clone_size: .
j_call: TRBJ2-2

cdr3_nt: TGTGCCAGCAGTCTCACACCTAGCACAGATACGCAGTATTTT
cdr3_aa: CASSLTPSTDTQYF
d_call: .
v_call: TRBV11-2
clone_size: .
j_call: TRBJ2-3

cdr3_nt: TGTGCCAGCAGCTTAGGTCCGGGAGTTTCAGAGACCCAGTACTTC
cdr3_aa: CASSLGPGVSETQYF
d_call: .
v_call: TRBV7-2
clone_size: .
j_call: TRBJ2-5

cdr3_nt: TGTGCCAGCTCACCAACCACGGGGCTGGGGGAAAAACTGTTTTTT
cdr3_aa: CASSPTTGLGEKLFF
d_call: .
v_call: TRBV18
clone_size: .
j_call: TRBJ1-4

cdr3_nt: TGTGCCAGCAGTTACGAAGAGTTGAGCGGCTACACCTTC
cdr3_aa: CASSYEELSGYTF
d_call: .
v_call: TRBV6-5
clone_size: .
j_call: TRBJ1-2

cdr3_nt: TGCGCCAGCAGCTTTCAGCTAGCCAGCACAGATACGCAGTATTTT
cdr3_aa: CASSFQLASTDTQYF
d_call: .
v_call: TRBV5-1
clone_size: .
j_call: TRBJ2-3

cdr3_nt: TGTGCCAGCAGCTTAATGGGAGGGTTAGAAGATACGCAGTATTTT
cdr3_aa: CASSLMGGLEDTQYF
d_call: TRBD2
v_call: TRBV7-2
clone_size: many
j_call: TRBJ2-3

cdr3_nt: TGCGCCAGCAGCTCCCCGGGACAGGGGAATGAAAAACTGTTTTTT
cdr3_aa: CASSSPGQGNEKLFF
d_call: TRBD1
v_call: TRBV5-1
clone_size: few
j_call: TRBJ1-4

cdr3_nt: TGTGCCAGCAGCGTAAGGGTCGACAATGAGCAGTTCTTC
cdr3_aa: CASSVRVDNEQFF
d_call: .
v_call: TRBV9
clone_size: .
j_call: TRBJ2-1

cdr3_nt: TGTGCCAGCAGCTTCGGACAGGGCCTGGGAGAGACCCAGTACTTC
cdr3_aa: CASSFGQGLGETQYF
d_call: TRBD1
v_call: TRBV9
clone_size: .
j_call: TRBJ2-5

cdr3_nt: TGTGCCAGCAGCCTGGGACTAGTCGTATTCGACGAGCAGTACTTC
cdr3_aa: CASSLGLVVFDEQYF
d_call: TRBD2
v_call: TRBV3-1
clone_size: few
j_call: TRBJ2-7

cdr3_nt: TGTGCCACCAGTGCACCAGACCTTGAGACCCAGTACTTC
cdr3_aa: CATSAPDLETQYF
d_call: .
v_call: TRBV24-1
clone_size: .
j_call: TRBJ2-5

cdr3_nt: TGTGCCAGCAGTACCATCTACGAGCAGTACTTC
cdr3_aa: CASSTIYEQYF
d_call: .
v_call: TRBV6-2/TRBV6-3
clone_size: .
j_call: TRBJ2-7

cdr3_nt: TGTGCCAGCAGCCCGGACTACTACAATGAGCAGTTCTTC
cdr3_aa: CASSPDYYNEQFF
d_call: .
v_call: TRBV6-6
clone_size: few
j_call: TRBJ2-1

cdr3_nt: TGTGCCAGCGTACCGAGAGCTAGCGGACGCACAGATACGCAGTATTTT
cdr3_aa: CASVPRASGRTDTQYF
d_call: TRBD2
v_call: TRBV7-2
clone_size: .
j_call: TRBJ2-3

cdr3_nt: TGTGCCAGCAGCTTCCAGGGACAGTCTACCTACGAGCAGTACTTC
cdr3_aa: CASSFQGQSTYEQYF
d_call: TRBD1
v_call: TRBV7-2
clone_size: .
j_call: TRBJ2-7

cdr3_nt: TGCAGTGCTAGAGATCCGACAGGGGGCCGGAGTGAGCAGTTCTTC
cdr3_aa: CSARDPTGGRSEQFF
d_call: TRBD1
v_call: TRBV20-1
clone_size: once
j_call: TRBJ2-1

cdr3_nt: TGCAGTGCTAGGAAGGGCCTTAGCTATGGCTACACCTTC
cdr3_aa: CSARKGLSYGYTF
d_call: .
v_call: TRBV20-1
clone_size: once
j_call: TRBJ1-2

cdr3_nt: TGTGCCAGCAGTTTTTATGGGACAGCACTTGATACGCAGTATTTT
cdr3_aa: CASSFYGTALDTQYF
d_call: TRBD1
v_call: TRBV27
clone_size: .
j_call: TRBJ2-3

cdr3_nt: TGCAGCATTGTTGGGACTCCCAGGGGGGAGCAGTACTTC
cdr3_aa: CSIVGTPRGEQYF
d_call: .
v_call: TRBV29-1
clone_size: .
j_call: TRBJ2-5

cdr3_nt: TGTGCCAGCAGCAAAGAGGGACAGCCACCTGGACAGCCCCAGCATTTT
cdr3_aa: CASSKEGQPPGQPQHF
d_call: .
v_call: TRBV21-1
clone_size: .
j_call: TRBJ1-5

cdr3_nt: TGTGCCAGCAGCTTATCGGGGGGCAATTATAATTCACCCCTCCACTTT
cdr3_aa: CASSLSGGNYNSPLHF
d_call: .
v_call: TRBV7-2
clone_size: .
j_call: TRBJ1-6

cdr3_nt: TGTGCCAGCAGCCCAGGACTAGCGGGAGGGAGCGTACCCAAAAACATTCAGTACTTC
cdr3_aa: CASSPGLAGGSVPKNIQYF
d_call: TRBD2
v_call: TRBV7-9
clone_size: .
j_call: TRBJ2-4

cdr3_nt: TGTGCCAGCAGGGGACAGGGGGACTCTGGAAACACCATATATTTT
cdr3_aa: CASRGQGDSGNTIYF
d_call: TRBD1
v_call: TRBV27
clone_size: .
j_call: TRBJ1-3

cdr3_nt: TGTGCCATCCTAGCGGACTACTACGATGAGCAGTTCTTC
cdr3_aa: CAILADYYDEQFF
d_call: TRBD2
v_call: TRBV10-3
clone_size: .
j_call: TRBJ2-1

cdr3_nt: TGTGCCAGCAGACAGAGCTCCTACAATGAGCAGTTCTTC
cdr3_aa: CASRQSSYNEQFF
d_call: .
v_call: TRBV27
clone_size: few
j_call: TRBJ2-1

cdr3_nt: TGTGCCAGCAGTTTCAGATTTTCCGAGCAGTACTTC
cdr3_aa: CASSFRFSEQYF
d_call: .
v_call: TRBV27
clone_size: .
j_call: TRBJ2-7

cdr3_nt: TGCAGTGCATCTCCAGGGGGCGCGAATGGCTACACCTTC
cdr3_aa: CSASPGGANGYTF
d_call: TRBD1
v_call: TRBV20-1
clone_size: .
j_call: TRBJ1-2

cdr3_nt: TGCAGCGTTCCAGGACAGGGGTATGGCTACACCTTC
cdr3_aa: CSVPGQGYGYTF
d_call: TRBD1
v_call: TRBV29-1
clone_size: .
j_call: TRBJ1-2

cdr3_nt: TGCGCCAGCAGCAGGGGTGAGAACCTAGCCAAAAACATTCAGTACTTC
cdr3_aa: CASSRGENLAKNIQYF
d_call: .
v_call: TRBV5-1
clone_size: .
j_call: TRBJ2-4

cdr3_nt: TGTGCCAGCAAGGCGCCGGTGCTGGGGGCAACTAATGAAAAACTGTTTTTT
cdr3_aa: CASKAPVLGATNEKLFF
d_call: .
v_call: TRBV27
clone_size: .
j_call: TRBJ1-4

cdr3_nt: TGTGCCAGCGGCCAAGAAGGAGGGTCCGCCGTCTGGGCCAACGTCCTGACTTTC
cdr3_aa: CASGQEGGSAVWANVLTF
d_call: .
v_call: TRBV4-2
clone_size: .
j_call: TRBJ2-6

cdr3_nt: TGTGCCAGCAGGGCAGGCTTCCGAAACAATGAGCAGTTCTTC
cdr3_aa: CASRAGFRNNEQFF
d_call: .
v_call: TRBV2
clone_size: .
j_call: TRBJ2-1

cdr3_nt: TGTGCCACCGCCGTGGGTACTACCTACAATGAGCAGTTCTTC
cdr3_aa: CATAVGTTYNEQFF
d_call: .
v_call: TRBV15
clone_size: few
j_call: TRBJ2-1

cdr3_nt: TGCAGTGCTGAAGGGACCTCCCGGACTAGCGGGACGGTAGATACGCAGTATTTT
cdr3_aa: CSAEGTSRTSGTVDTQYF
d_call: TRBD2
v_call: TRBV20-1
clone_size: few
j_call: TRBJ2-3

cdr3_nt: TGTGCCAGCAGCGATAGGGCAATGGCCTCTTCATCCTACGAGCAGTACTTC
cdr3_aa: CASSDRAMASSSYEQYF
d_call: .
v_call: TRBV7-9
clone_size: .
j_call: TRBJ2-7

cdr3_nt: TGTGCCAGAGGGGGTATGGGCGGGGAGCTGTTTTTT
cdr3_aa: CARGGMGGELFF
d_call: .
v_call: TRBV7-7
clone_size: .
j_call: TRBJ2-2

cdr3_nt: TGTGCCAGCAGCGTAGACGGAGGGGCGACTAGAGGCTACACCTTC
cdr3_aa: CASSVDGGATRGYTF
d_call: .
v_call: TRBV9
clone_size: .
j_call: TRBJ1-2

cdr3_nt: TGTGCCAGCAGCAAGACCGGGACAGGGCCCTACGAGCAGTACTTC
cdr3_aa: CASSKTGTGPYEQYF
d_call: TRBD1
v_call: TRBV7-2
clone_size: .
j_call: TRBJ2-7

cdr3_nt: TGTGCCAGTAGCCGCTCCTTCACAGATACGCAGTATTTT
cdr3_aa: CASSRSFTDTQYF
d_call: .
v_call: TRBV28
clone_size: .
j_call: TRBJ2-3

cdr3_nt: TGTGCCAGCACCATGGGACAGGGGGCGCGGGAGCAGTACTTC
cdr3_aa: CASTMGQGAREQYF
d_call: TRBD1
v_call: TRBV28
clone_size: .
j_call: TRBJ2-5

cdr3_nt: TGTGCCATCAGTGCTTCGGCGGGGATTAACTACGAGCAGTACTTC
cdr3_aa: CAISASAGINYEQYF
d_call: .
v_call: TRBV10-3
clone_size: .
j_call: TRBJ2-7